This T cell receptor (beta chain) originates from a study of CD8 T cells in ankylosing spondylitis. Study results and limitations: Disease-linked clones displayed a CD8+ phenotype and appeared relatively rarely in peripheral blood. There was a TCR beta motif, made of several highly homologous variants, that appeared characteristic of ankylosing spondylitis blood.

TCRdb used MiXCR to reprocess the 5' RACE reads, holding one entry per CDR3 protein. This table holds 150,000 to 200,000 distinct CDR3 sequences, around 13% found once. As to this clonotype: Antigen unknown. Sequence at one end of the junction differs from germline and may be a read error.

The TCR originated in a female donor with ankylosing spondylitis or in good health (not recorded which). Material: blood, either unsorted or a sorted T cell fraction (not recorded which).

As DNA, the CDR3 is TGTGACAGCAGATTGACAGGAAGCTCAAGCAATCAGCCCCAGCATTTT. It codes for CDSRLTGSSSNQPQHF. The J gene is TRBJ1-5, the V gene TRBV5-5; D is perhaps TRBD1 (6 bases). The CDR3 totals 16 residues. The germline gives CDR1 SGHKS, CDR2 YYEKEE (reference sequence).